Listed below are T cell receptor beta chains from one sample, sequenced in a study of T cells in Graves' hyperthyroidism and ophthalmopathy. TCRdb reprocessed the multiplex PCR reads with MiXCR, giving one entry per CDR3 protein. Of approximately 330,000 distinct CDR3 sequences listed, 15% to 20% are singletons. The material sequenced was blood. Source of these receptors: a woman in her forties or fifties with Graves' hyperthyroidism. CDR3s include the opening cysteine and the closing phenylalanine or tryptophan. The D gene is left open where the match is weak. Some rows mark clone size as missing; the rest say once, few, many or name a class of expanded clone.

cdr3_nt	cdr3_aa	j_call	d_call	clone_size	v_call
TGTGCCAGCAGCTCCCGGGACAGCTACGAGCAGTACTTC	CASSSRDSYEQYF	TRBJ2-7	TRBD1	many	TRBV13
TGCGCCAGCAGCCAATTTCCGGGACAAAACTACGAGCAGTACTTC	CASSQFPGQNYEQYF	TRBJ2-7	.	few	TRBV4-1
TGTGCCAGCAGTGCCCAACAGGGGGCAAATTATGGCTACACCTTC	CASSAQQGANYGYTF	TRBJ1-2	TRBD1	many	TRBV2
TGTGCCAGTAGTATGGGGGTCGCAACTAATGAAAAACTGTTTTTT	CASSMGVATNEKLFF	TRBJ1-4	.	few	TRBV19
TGTGCCACCAGCAGAGATGGCCTAGCGGTCACAGATACGCAGTATTTT	CATSRDGLAVTDTQYF	TRBJ2-3	TRBD2	few	TRBV15
TGTGCCAGCAGTTCCCCTTTGTCTGCTAGCGGGTCTAATTCCTACAATGAGCAGTTCTTC	CASSSPLSASGSNSYNEQFF	TRBJ2-1	TRBD2	many	TRBV6-2/TRBV6-3
TGTGCCAGCAGGGAACAGGGGGCCGTCTACGAGCAGTACTTC	CASREQGAVYEQYF	TRBJ2-7	TRBD1	few	TRBV28
TGTGCCAGCAGCCAAGTTGGGGGGAGGGGATCGGCTAATTCACCCCTCCACTTT	CASSQVGGRGSANSPLHF	TRBJ1-6	.	few	TRBV3-1
TGCGCCAGCAGCCGTGGACTAGCGGGTGGTGAGACCCAGTACTTC	CASSRGLAGGETQYF	TRBJ2-5	TRBD2	few	TRBV5-1
TGTGCCAGCAGCTTAGTCCGGGGTGGGCATGAGCAGTTCTTC	CASSLVRGGHEQFF	TRBJ2-1	.	few	TRBV7-6
TGTGCCAGCTCCCCCGGGGACAGGGGGCGAGTGGGTCAGCCCCAGCATTTT	CASSPGDRGRVGQPQHF	TRBJ1-5	TRBD1	many	TRBV18
TGTGCCAGCAGCTTGGAACAGGCGGGCTACACCTTC	CASSLEQAGYTF	TRBJ1-2	.	.	TRBV2
TGTGCCAGCAGTACTAGCGGAGTCAATGAGCAGTTCTTC	CASSTSGVNEQFF	TRBJ2-1	TRBD2	.	TRBV28
TGTGCCAGCAGTTTCAACTGGGTAAGCGATCAGCCCCAGCATTTT	CASSFNWVSDQPQHF	TRBJ1-5	.	few	TRBV12-3/TRBV12-4
TGCGCCAGCAGCCCCCTTTCGGGGGGGGGCTACAATGAGCAGTTCTTC	CASSPLSGGGYNEQFF	TRBJ2-1	TRBD2	.	TRBV5-1
TGTGCCAGCAGCGCTCAGGGGGAGATCCCTAATGAAAAACTGTTTTTT	CASSAQGEIPNEKLFF	TRBJ1-4	TRBD1	few	TRBV5-6
TGTGCCAGCAGTTGGCTGGGAGAGACCCAGTACTTC	CASSWLGETQYF	TRBJ2-5	.	few	TRBV12-3/TRBV12-4
TGTGCCAGCAGCTCCCCAGATCAGGGTGAACCTATTTCACCCCTCCACTTT	CASSSPDQGEPISPLHF	TRBJ1-6	.	few	TRBV12-3/TRBV12-4
TGCGCCAGCAGCGTGTTACAGGGAGACTATGGCTACACCTTC	CASSVLQGDYGYTF	TRBJ1-2	.	.	TRBV5-1
TGCAGTGCGAACGCCCGGGGACTCTCAACCCCAGATACGCAGTATTTT	CSANARGLSTPDTQYF	TRBJ2-3	.	few	TRBV20-1